This T cell receptor beta chain was identified during a study of post-analysis software for immune sequencing data. Points from the study as a whole: The five TRBV segments detected at higher frequency in patients than in controls included TRBV5-6, TRBV5-1 and TRBV20-1.

TCR beta cDNA libraries had unique molecular identifiers. Each CDR3 protein gets one entry after TCRdb re-called the PCR reads with MiXCR. The table records roughly 700,000 distinct CDR3 sequences, just under 30% of them present only once. From germline, CDR1 is SGDLS and CDR2 YYNGEE. The CDR3 is 14 amino acids. The V end lost 0 bases, the J end lost 8 bases, and 12 bases lay between the germline ends. As regards this clonotype: Its specificity is unknown.

V is TRBV9 and J is TRBJ1-5, with D tentatively TRBD1 (5 bases). Sequenced material: blood. The source of this sequence is a girl aged 10-17 years with multiple sclerosis. The DNA for the CDR3 is TGTGCCAGCAGCGTAGGAGCTGGGGGGGAGCCCCAGCATTTT. Protein: CASSVGAGGEPQHF.